A selection of T cell receptor beta chains follows, all from one sample in a study of blood T cell repertoires in COVID-19. Repertoires were generated with immunoSEQ multiplex PCR, while TCRdb's copy carries only in-frame clones and drops some. In the table there are some 220,000 clones, 80% to 90% of which are singletons. Input material: peripheral blood. These receptor sequences come from a man aged 45-65 years with active or convalescent COVID-19. Each CDR3 is given without its conserved first and last residue. Clone size is given for some rows only: seen once, a few or many times, or a class if the clone is expanded.

clone_size	v_call	j_call	cdr3_aa
.	TRBV7-8	TRBJ2-1	ASSFLAGGHSEQF
.	TRBV15	TRBJ2-3	ATSSDAGGNTDTQY
.	TRBV4-1	TRBJ1-4	ASSQDPQDRKLF
.	TRBV15	TRBJ2-7	ATSRGQGASLYEQY
.	TRBV5-1	TRBJ1-2	ASSSPGQGLGYT
.	TRBV7-9	TRBJ2-3	ASIERSGGSDTQY
.	TRBV19	TRBJ2-4	ASSPLGQGKNIQY
.	TRBV3-1/TRBV3-2	TRBJ2-3	ASSQPATSGRLNTQY
.	TRBV3-1/TRBV3-2	TRBJ2-5	ASSYWAGEGETQY
.	TRBV10-3	TRBJ2-2	AISESLTLNTGELF
.	TRBV2	TRBJ2-3	ASREGESTDTQY
.	TRBV15	TRBJ1-5	ATSRGYGGGSQPQH
few	TRBV7-4	TRBJ1-4	ASSSIRGPATNEKLF
.	TRBV6-2/TRBV6-3	TRBJ2-1	ASSSHRDSRNEQF
.	TRBV5-1	TRBJ2-2	ASSLWGTATGELF
.	TRBV3-1/TRBV3-2	TRBJ2-5	ASSQGGGRLETQY
.	TRBV2	TRBJ1-2	ASSEVRGPSGGYT
.	TRBV27	TRBJ2-5	ASSRSGHPKETQY
.	TRBV28	TRBJ2-5	ASSSRGAPQETQY
many	TRBV3-1/TRBV3-2	TRBJ2-2	ASSLGEATGELF
.	TRBV5-1	TRBJ2-7	ASSLKEDGTELYEQY
.	TRBV5-1	TRBJ2-3	ASTEGHPTDTQY
once	TRBV13	TRBJ1-2	ASSSQGIYGYT
few	TRBV2	TRBJ1-4	ASSDLGATNEKLF
.	TRBV7-2	TRBJ1-2	ASSLVTGNYGYT
.	TRBV6-2/TRBV6-3	TRBJ2-2	ASSYSLVSGELF
.	TRBV28	TRBJ1-5	ATISGASNQPQH
.	TRBV18	TRBJ1-4	ASSPPTGSLNEKLF
.	TRBV28	TRBJ2-5	ASSFGGSGWTQY
many	TRBV24-1	TRBJ1-1	ATSDLVTGGNTEAF
.	TRBV19	TRBJ2-7	ASTPGGSYEQY
.	TRBV18	TRBJ2-5	ASSPPAGGRETQY
.	TRBV18	TRBJ2-7	ASSVDRDLEQY
.	TRBV4-1	TRBJ2-3	ASSQDQGASTDTQY
.	TRBV5-6	TRBJ1-1	ASSFDIPLGNTEAF
.	TRBV18	TRBJ1-1	ASSRQTEAF
.	TRBV6-5	TRBJ1-5	ASSYYAGQLNQPQH
.	TRBV4-3	TRBJ2-7	ASSQEYPSYEQY
.	TRBV5-1	TRBJ1-2	ASSSTGSLGYT
.	TRBV29-1	TRBJ1-1	SGGQGWGMNTEAF
.	TRBV11-2	TRBJ2-1	ASSSGRASSYNEQF